This T cell receptor (beta chain) was captured in a study of shared clonotypes between healthy human individuals. Memory CD4+ cells were the fraction left after CD45RA+ naive selection. The CDR3 consists of 15 residues. Germline-derived CDR1 and CDR2 are LGHNA and YSLEER. With 1 base removed from V and 4 bases from J, the gap between germline ends came to 12 bases. Per sorted-subset replicate PCR, input was around 200 ng DNA, representing roughly 30,000 T cell genomes. This table comes from immunoSEQ multiplex PCR, and its TCRdb copy is limited to in-frame clones, with some not included. The sample has about 960,000 clones; over 60% are singletons. With regard to this clone: No antigen is known for it.

Study-wide points: Incompleteness in sorted-subset sequencing, despite large depth, was shown by rarefaction. Naive subsets generally had larger estimated richness than memory subsets.

The clonotype originates from a man between 18 and 29 years old in good health. Material for sequencing was memory CD4+ T cells sorted from blood. Subset of the sample: CD45RA-negative fraction. The chain has TRBV4-3 and TRBJ2-3; maybe TRBD2 (6 bases). DNA of the CDR3: TGCGCCAGCAGCCAAGCGGGAGCAGTTCCAGATACGCAGTATTTT. This sequence encodes CASSQAGAVPDTQYF.